This entry describes one T cell receptor beta chain. This specimen comes from a study of T cell responses to AZD1222 COVID-19 vaccine. The CDR3 runs 16 residues. The germline V gene encodes CDR1 MNHEY and CDR2 SMNVEV (reference sequence). Deletions cut 5 bases from V and 0 bases from J, with 17 bases between. Libraries were prepared by immunoSEQ multiplex PCR; TCRdb keeps only in-frame clonotypes and omits some of them. The sample records about 96,000 clones, 80% to 90% being singletons. J is TRBJ2-7 and V is TRBV27; D gene unclear. The clonotype originates from an adult in good health. The sample consisted of peripheral blood, taken on day 0 of AZD1222 vaccination. CDR3: CASSAPGHPSSYEQYF. CDR3 sequence (DNA): TGTGCCAGCAGTGCGCCTGGGCACCCGAGCTCCTACGAGCAGTACTTC.